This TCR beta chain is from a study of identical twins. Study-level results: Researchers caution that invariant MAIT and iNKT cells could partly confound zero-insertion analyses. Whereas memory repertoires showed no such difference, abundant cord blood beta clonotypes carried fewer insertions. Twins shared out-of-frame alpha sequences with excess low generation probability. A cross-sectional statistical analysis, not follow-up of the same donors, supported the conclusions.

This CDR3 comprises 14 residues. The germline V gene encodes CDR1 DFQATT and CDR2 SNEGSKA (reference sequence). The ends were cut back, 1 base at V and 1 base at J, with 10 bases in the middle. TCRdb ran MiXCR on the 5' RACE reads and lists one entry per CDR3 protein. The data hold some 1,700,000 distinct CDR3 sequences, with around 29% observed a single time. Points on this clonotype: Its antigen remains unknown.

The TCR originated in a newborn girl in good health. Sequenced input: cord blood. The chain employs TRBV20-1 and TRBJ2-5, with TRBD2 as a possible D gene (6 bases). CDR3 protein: CSARGDWTQETQYF. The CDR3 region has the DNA TGCAGTGCTAGAGGGGACTGGACCCAAGAGACCCAGTACTTC.